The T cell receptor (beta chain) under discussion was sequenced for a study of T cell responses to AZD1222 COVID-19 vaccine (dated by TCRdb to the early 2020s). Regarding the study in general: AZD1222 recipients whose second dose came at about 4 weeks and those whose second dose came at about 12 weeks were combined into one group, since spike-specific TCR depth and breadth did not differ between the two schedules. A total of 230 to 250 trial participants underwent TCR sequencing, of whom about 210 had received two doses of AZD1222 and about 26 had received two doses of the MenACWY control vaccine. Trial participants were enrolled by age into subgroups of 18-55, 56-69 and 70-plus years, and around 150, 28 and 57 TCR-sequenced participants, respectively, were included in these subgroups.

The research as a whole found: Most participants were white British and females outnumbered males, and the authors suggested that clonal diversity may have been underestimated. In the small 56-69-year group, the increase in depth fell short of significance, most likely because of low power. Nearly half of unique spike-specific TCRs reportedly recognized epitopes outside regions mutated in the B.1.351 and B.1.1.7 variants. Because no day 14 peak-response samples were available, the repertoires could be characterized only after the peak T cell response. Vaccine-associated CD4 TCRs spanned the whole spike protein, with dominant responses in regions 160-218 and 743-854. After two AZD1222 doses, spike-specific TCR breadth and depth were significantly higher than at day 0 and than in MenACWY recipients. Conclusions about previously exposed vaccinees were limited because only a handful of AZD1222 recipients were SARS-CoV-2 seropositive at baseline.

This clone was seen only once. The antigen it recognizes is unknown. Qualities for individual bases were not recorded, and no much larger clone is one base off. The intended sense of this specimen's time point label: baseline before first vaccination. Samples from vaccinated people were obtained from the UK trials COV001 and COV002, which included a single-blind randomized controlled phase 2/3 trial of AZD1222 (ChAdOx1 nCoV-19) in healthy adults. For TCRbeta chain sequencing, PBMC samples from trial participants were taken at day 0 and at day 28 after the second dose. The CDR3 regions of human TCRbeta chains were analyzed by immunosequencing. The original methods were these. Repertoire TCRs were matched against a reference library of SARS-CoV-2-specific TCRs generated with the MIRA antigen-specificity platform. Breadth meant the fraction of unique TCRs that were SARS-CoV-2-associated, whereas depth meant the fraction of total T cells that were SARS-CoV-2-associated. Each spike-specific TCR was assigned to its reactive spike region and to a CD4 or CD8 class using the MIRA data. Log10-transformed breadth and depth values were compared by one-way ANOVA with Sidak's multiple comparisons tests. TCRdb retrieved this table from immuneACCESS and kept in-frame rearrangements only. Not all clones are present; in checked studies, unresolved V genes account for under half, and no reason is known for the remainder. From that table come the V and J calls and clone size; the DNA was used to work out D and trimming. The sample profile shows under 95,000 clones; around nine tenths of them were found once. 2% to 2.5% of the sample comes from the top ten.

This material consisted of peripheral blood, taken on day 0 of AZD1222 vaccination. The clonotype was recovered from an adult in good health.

The CDR3 protein is CASSLTGPGTNSPLHF. The DNA reads as follows: TGTGCCAGCAGCTTGACGGGTCCGGGAACAAATTCACCCCTCCACTTT. This receptor chain uses TRBV5-5 and TRBJ1-6, with no reliable assignment of the D segment. The germline V gene encodes CDR1 SGHKS and CDR2 YYEKEE (reference sequence). Its CDR3 holds 16 amino acids, cysteine through phenylalanine. Only the CDR3 part of the read is kept: 48 bases, read in frame from the first base. Deletion took 1 base off V and 7 bases off J, with a span of 15 bases between the germline ends. With the portions outside the CDR3 filled from the reference TRBV5-5 and TRBJ1-6 genes, the complete variable region becomes DAGVTQSPTHLIKTRGQQVTLRCSPISGHKSVSWYQQVLGQGPQFIFQYYEKEERGRGNFPDRFSARQFPNYSSELNVNALLLGDSALYLCASSLTGPGTNSPLHFGNGTRLTVT.